This entry lists 12 T cell receptor beta chains sequenced from one sample in a study of T cells in tuberculosis. Cells were sorted from thawed PBMC rested overnight and stained with GMM-loaded CD1B tetramer, viability dye and anti-CD3. CD1B tetramers were loaded with Rhodococcus equi-derived C32 glucose monomycolate. Generated by immunoSEQ multiplex PCR, the TCRdb table keeps only in-frame clones and is missing some. The sample holds tens of thousands of clones, roughly 90% seen once. Sequenced material: CD1b-GMM tetramer-negative cells sorted from PBMCs. These receptors all come from an adult woman with latent tuberculosis.

The chain uses TRBV5-6 and TRBJ2-2; 7 positions match TRBD1. Trimming removed 0 bases from V and 1 base from J; junction bases left unmatched: 0. Germline lookup yields CDR1 SGHDT and CDR2 YYEEEE. The CDR3 covers 15 residues. The CDR3: CASSLDRGNTGELFF. The CDR3 DNA reads as TGTGCCAGCAGCTTGGACAGGGGGAACACCGGGGAGCTGTTTTTT.

The chain recombines TRBV6-5 with TRBJ1-1; TRBD1 is a possible D gene (5 bases). Deletions cut 2 bases from V and 0 bases from J, with 13 bases between. From germline, CDR1 is MNHEY and CDR2 SVGAGI. This CDR3 comprises 16 residues. This CDR3 reads CASSYIGATMNTEAFF. The CDR3 DNA reads as TGTGCCAGCAGTTACATAGGGGCAACCATGAACACTGAAGCTTTCTTT.

The rearrangement joins TRBV6-1 to TRBJ2-7, with D perhaps matching TRBD2 (5 bases). V gave up 3 bases and J gave up 6 bases, with 12 bases separating them. The germline V gene has CDR1 MNHNS and CDR2 SASEGT. CDR3 length: 13 residues. In nucleotides, the CDR3 is TGTGCCAGCAGTGATGGCATGGCGGGCGAGCAGTACTTC. Translation gives CASSDGMAGEQYF.

The chain carries TRBV25-1 and TRBJ1-2; D unclear. Trimming shortened V by 4 bases and J by 0 bases, and 12 bases separated the two germline ends. The length of the CDR3 is 15 residues. Per germline, CDR1 MGHDK and CDR2 SYGVNS. In nucleotides, the CDR3 is TGTGCCAGCAGTGCTACACAGTATTCTAACTATGGCTACACCTTC. Translating it yields CASSATQYSNYGYTF.

The rearrangement joins TRBV7-2 to TRBJ1-5; perhaps TRBD1 as D (5 bases). Germline values: CDR1 SGHTA, CDR2 FQGNSA. The V and J ends lost 7 bases and 3 bases respectively, with 10 bases between them. This CDR3 region has 13 residues. The CDR3 nucleotides read TGTGCCAGCAAAGGCAGGGACAATCAGCCCCAGCATTTT. This gives the protein CASKGRDNQPQHF.

This clone was observed a handful of times. The chain carries TRBV7-6 and TRBJ2-1; 10 bases map to TRBD2. The CDR3 totals 15 residues. Germline V gene data show CDR1 as SGHVS and CDR2 as FNYEAQ. After removal of 5 bases from V and 9 bases from J, the junction contained 10 bases not matched to a gene. CDR3 region: CASSISAGGSIEQFF. In DNA form, the CDR3 reads TGTGCCAGCAGCATCTCAGCGGGGGGGTCCATTGAGCAGTTCTTC.

The gene calls are TRBV15 and TRBJ1-2; 8 bases fit TRBD1. CDR3 size: 16 residues. Germline CDR1 LNHNV, CDR2 YYDKDF (reference sequence). J gave up 2 bases and V 3 bases, and 8 bases lay outside the gene matches. CDR3 sequence (DNA): TGTGCCACCAGCAGGGGCGGACAGGGTATAAACTATGGCTACACCTTC. Protein: CATSRGGQGINYGYTF.

The CDR3 spells CASSPAVSGNTIYF. CDR3 bases: TGTGCCAGCAGCCCAGCGGTTTCTGGAAACACCATATATTTT. This rearrangement joins TRBV6-1 to TRBJ1-3, with unresolved D. The CDR3 covers 14 residues. Trimming pared 6 bases from V and 1 base from J, leaving 10 bases between. Germline V lookup: CDR1 MNHNS, CDR2 SASEGT.

V is TRBV5-1 and J is TRBJ1-1; D remains unclear. Germline V CDR1 and CDR2: SGHRS, YFSETQ. The CDR3 sequence is 14 residues long. V lost 2 bases, J lost 4 bases, and 12 bases lay in between. CDR3: CASSFGGRVTEAFF. The CDR3 DNA sequence: TGCGCCAGCAGCTTCGGTGGGCGCGTCACTGAAGCTTTCTTT.

This clone has a handful of counts. The V and J genes are TRBV19 and TRBJ1-1; TRBD1 aligns across 7 bases. Trimming removed 3 bases from V and 9 bases from J; junction bases left unmatched: 4. The CDR3 totals 12 residues. Per the germline V gene, CDR1 is LNHDA and CDR2 is SQIVND (reference sequence). The CDR3 loop is CASSIYRGQAFF. The CDR3 nucleotides read TGTGCCAGTAGTATCTACAGGGGCCAAGCTTTCTTT.

The V call is TRBV9, the J call TRBJ2-1; TRBD2 matches at 12 bases. The junction had 7 bases not matched to a gene; V was cut back by 6 bases and J by 9 bases. Germline V gives CDR1 SGDLS, CDR2 YYNGEE. This CDR3 comprises 14 residues. CDR3 residues: CASNPSGGASEQFF. The CDR3 coding sequence is TGTGCCAGCAACCCTAGCGGGGGGGCCAGTGAGCAGTTCTTC.

The chain is built from TRBV7-8 and TRBJ2-3, with D possibly being TRBD2 (5 bases). The germline V gene encodes CDR1 SGHVS and CDR2 FQNEAQ. This CDR3 region has 15 residues. V dropped 4 bases and J dropped 4 bases, with 15 bases sitting between them. The CDR3 DNA reads TGTGCCAGCAGCTCCCAACTAGGGCACGCAGATACGCAGTATTTT. This translates into CASSSQLGHADTQYF.